These T cell receptor beta chains were read from a single sample in a study of patients and donors after allogeneic stem cell transplantation. TCRdb passed the RT-PCR reads through MiXCR, listing each CDR3 protein once. Found here are 190,000 or so distinct CDR3 sequences, 41% of them singletons; the top ten hold about 30%. Sequencing was carried out using blood, either unsorted or a sorted T cell fraction (not recorded which). The receptors originated from a human donor who was either an allogeneic HSCT recipient or a stem cell or donor lymphocyte infusion donor (not recorded which). It is not recorded whose cells these are; they may come from a transplant donor. CDR3s include the opening cysteine and the closing phenylalanine or tryptophan. Fields, in order: CDR3 protein, CDR3 DNA, clone size, V gene, J gene, D gene. The D gene is left open where the match is weak. A row's size may be missing; if present it is once, few, many or a size class.

CSAQDRVNEKLFF	TGCAGTGCTCAGGACAGGGTGAATGAAAAACTGTTTTTT	NA	TRBV20-1	TRBJ1-4	TRBD1
CASSLGWGVGTEAFF	TGCGCCAGCAGCTTGGGTTGGGGTGTGGGCACTGAAGCTTTCTTT	few	TRBV5-1	TRBJ1-1	NA
CASSSEGTGNQPQHF	TGTGCCAGCAGTTCCGAAGGGACAGGTAACCAGCCCCAGCATTTT	NA	TRBV27	TRBJ1-5	TRBD1
CASSSGLRGNEQFF	TGTGCCAGCAGCTCGGGACTTAGAGGCAATGAGCAGTTCTTC	few	TRBV2	TRBJ2-1	NA
CASSYRGHPEAFF	TGTGCCAGCAGTTACAGGGGGCACCCTGAAGCTTTCTTT	few	TRBV6-5	TRBJ1-1	TRBD1
CASSLGTGKLFGYTEAFF	TGTGCCAGCAGCTTGGGGACAGGGAAGCTCTTTGGGTACACTGAAGCTTTCTTT	few	TRBV5-8	TRBJ1-1	TRBD1
CASSPRGTDTGELFF	TGTGCCAGCAGCCCGAGAGGGACAGACACCGGGGAGCTGTTTTTT	NA	TRBV7-8	TRBJ2-2	TRBD1
CASSSRRDGYTF	TGTGCCAGCAGTTCCCGCCGGGACGGCTACACCTTC	NA	TRBV12-3/TRBV12-4	TRBJ1-2	NA
CASSLRSSGTSDEQFF	TGTGCCAGCAGCTTAAGGTCTAGCGGGACTTCGGATGAGCAGTTCTTC	NA	TRBV7-2	TRBJ2-1	TRBD2
CASSYKGNTEAFF	TGTGCCAGCAGTTACAAGGGGAACACTGAAGCTTTCTTT	few	TRBV6-2/TRBV6-3	TRBJ1-1	NA
CASRAGVETQYF	TGTGCCAGCAGGGCAGGGGTGGAGACCCAGTACTTC	NA	TRBV7-9	TRBJ2-5	NA
CASSHSGSSGNTIYF	TGTGCCAGCAGTCACTCAGGGAGCTCTGGAAACACCATATATTTT	few	TRBV28	TRBJ1-3	NA
CSVVWGRRADGSYNEQFF	TGCAGCGTTGTATGGGGGAGACGAGCTGACGGGTCCTACAATGAGCAGTTCTTC	NA	TRBV29-1	TRBJ2-1	NA
CASSLVGHDNYGYTF	TGTGCCAGCAGTTTAGTGGGGCATGATAACTATGGCTACACCTTC	few	TRBV27	TRBJ1-2	NA
CASSQDLGSASYEQYF	TGCGCCAGCAGCCAAGATCTAGGGTCGGCGTCCTACGAGCAGTACTTC	few	TRBV4-3	TRBJ2-7	NA
CASSGDYNEQFF	TGTGCCAGCAGCGGAGACTACAATGAGCAGTTCTTC	NA	TRBV12-3/TRBV12-4	TRBJ2-1	NA
CSVELRGGYTF	TGCAGCGTTGAATTACGAGGAGGCTACACCTTC	few	TRBV29-1	TRBJ1-2	NA
CASSSDDRMNTEAFF	TGTGCCAGCAGCTCCGATGACAGGATGAACACTGAAGCTTTCTTT	NA	TRBV7-2	TRBJ1-1	NA
CASSLAGKQETQYF	TGTGCCAGCAGCTTAGCCGGGAAGCAAGAGACCCAGTACTTC	NA	TRBV7-9	TRBJ2-5	NA
CASPSGTGDTEAFF	TGTGCCAGCCCCTCCGGGACAGGGGACACTGAAGCTTTCTTT	few	TRBV6-2/TRBV6-3	TRBJ1-1	TRBD1
CSARSQREIFTDTQYF	TGCAGTGCTAGAAGCCAGCGGGAGATTTTCACAGATACGCAGTATTTT	NA	TRBV20-1	TRBJ2-3	TRBD2
CASSLDPGSTDTQYF	TGTGCCAGCAGCTTAGATCCTGGTAGCACAGATACGCAGTATTTT	NA	TRBV7-8	TRBJ2-3	NA
CASSIAAGTNTEAFF	TGTGCCAGTAGTATAGCAGCAGGCACGAACACTGAAGCTTTCTTT	NA	TRBV19	TRBJ1-1	NA
CASSLGSAQNTEAFF	TGTGCCAGCAGCTTAGGATCGGCCCAGAACACTGAAGCTTTCTTT	NA	TRBV7-8	TRBJ1-1	NA
CSVEIPRGLAGGGELFF	TGCAGCGTTGAAATCCCTCGGGGACTAGCGGGAGGCGGGGAGCTGTTTTTT	NA	TRBV29-1	TRBJ2-2	TRBD2
CASSLLGQQGDKYGYTF	TGTGCCAGCAGCTTACTGGGTCAACAGGGAGATAAGTATGGCTACACCTTC	few	TRBV7-9	TRBJ1-2	NA
CASDYHRSGAPNEKLFF	TGTGCCAGCGACTATCACAGGAGCGGGGCCCCTAATGAAAAACTGTTTTTT	NA	TRBV19	TRBJ1-4	NA
CASSQESGGTDTQYF	TGCGCCAGCAGCCAAGAGTCAGGGGGCACAGATACGCAGTATTTT	NA	TRBV4-3	TRBJ2-3	NA
CSASYGKSSYEQYF	TGCAGTGCTAGTTACGGCAAGAGCTCCTACGAGCAGTACTTC	few	TRBV20-1	TRBJ2-7	NA
CSATRGGEQYF	TGCAGTGCTACCCGGGGCGGCGAGCAGTACTTC	NA	TRBV20-1	TRBJ2-7	NA
CATSRARKDEQYF	TGTGCCACCAGCAGGGCTAGAAAGGACGAGCAGTACTTC	NA	TRBV15	TRBJ2-7	NA
CASRTGNYGYTF	TGCGCCAGCCGGACAGGGAACTATGGCTACACCTTC	NA	TRBV5-1	TRBJ1-2	TRBD1
CASSRKYRAETQYF	TGTGCCAGCAGCAGAAAGTACAGGGCGGAGACCCAGTACTTC	NA	TRBV12-3/TRBV12-4	TRBJ2-5	NA
CASSLNPGQSSSYEQYF	TGCGCCAGCAGCTTGAATCCGGGACAGTCGAGCTCCTACGAGCAGTACTTC	NA	TRBV5-1	TRBJ2-7	TRBD1
CASSQDLLWWGRGYEQYF	TGCGCCAGCAGCCAAGACCTCCTATGGTGGGGGAGAGGTTACGAGCAGTACTTC	NA	TRBV4-3	TRBJ2-7	NA
CASSFMGLPNTEAFF	TGTGCCAGCAGCTTTATGGGGCTCCCGAACACTGAAGCTTTCTTT	NA	TRBV7-8	TRBJ1-1	NA
CASGGGDNEQFF	TGTGCCAGTGGGGGGGGAGACAATGAGCAGTTCTTC	NA	TRBV27	TRBJ2-1	TRBD2
CASTSGLNTEAFF	TGTGCCAGCACCTCCGGACTGAACACTGAAGCTTTCTTT	few	TRBV6-5	TRBJ1-1	NA
CASSLTLGILNTEAFF	TGTGCCAGCAGCTTAACTTTAGGAATATTGAACACTGAAGCTTTCTTT	NA	TRBV7-2	TRBJ1-1	NA
CASRTGSPYGYTF	TGTGCCAGCCGGACAGGTTCCCCGTATGGCTACACCTTC	few	TRBV2	TRBJ1-2	TRBD1
CASSSDSSMNTEAFF	TGTGCCAGCAGCTCGGACAGCTCGATGAACACTGAAGCTTTCTTT	few	TRBV7-8	TRBJ1-1	NA
CAISESTVPDSYNSPLHF	TGTGCCATCAGTGAGTCGACAGTCCCGGACTCCTATAATTCACCCCTCCACTTT	few	TRBV10-3	TRBJ1-6	NA
CASSVGGLMNEQFF	TGTGCCAGCAGCGTAGGGGGACTCATGAATGAGCAGTTCTTC	NA	TRBV9	TRBJ2-1	NA
CASSSVTGLAGNEQFF	TGTGCCAGCAGCTCCGTTACCGGACTAGCGGGGAATGAGCAGTTCTTC	few	TRBV7-6	TRBJ2-1	TRBD2
CASSQAPAPPNYGYTF	TGTGCCAGCAGCCAAGCTCCAGCCCCACCTAACTATGGCTACACCTTC	once	TRBV14	TRBJ1-2	NA
CASQRELERGDEQFF	TGTGCCAGCCAGCGGGAGTTGGAACGTGGCGATGAGCAGTTCTTC	once	TRBV28	TRBJ2-1	TRBD2
CASSSTGTGSTEAFF	TGTGCCAGCAGCTCGACCGGGACAGGGAGTACTGAAGCTTTCTTT	NA	TRBV4-2	TRBJ1-1	TRBD1
CASSYLKLLARVRLNTEAFF	TGTGCCAGCAGTTACTTAAAACTCCTTGCCAGGGTACGGCTGAACACTGAAGCTTTCTTT	NA	TRBV6-6	TRBJ1-1	NA
CASSLAFATGADTQYF	TGCGCCAGCAGCTTGGCCTTTGCTACAGGGGCAGATACGCAGTATTTT	NA	TRBV5-1	TRBJ2-3	TRBD1
CAWTPHRTNTEAFF	TGTGCCTGGACTCCACACCGGACTAACACTGAAGCTTTCTTT	NA	TRBV30	TRBJ1-1	NA
CASSSDREKLFF	TGCGCCAGCAGCTCGGACAGAGAAAAACTGTTTTTT	few	TRBV5-1	TRBJ1-4	NA
CASSVSGLTDTQYF	TGTGCCAGCAGCGTTAGCGGCCTGACAGATACGCAGTATTTT	NA	TRBV7-9	TRBJ2-3	NA
CASSLGSASYNEQFF	TGTGCCAGCAGCTTAGGAAGCGCCTCCTACAATGAGCAGTTCTTC	NA	TRBV7-7	TRBJ2-1	NA
CASRSTGDPGNTIYF	TGTGCCAGCAGGTCGACAGGGGACCCTGGAAACACCATATATTTT	NA	TRBV28	TRBJ1-3	TRBD1